This is a list of T cell receptor beta chains from one sample in a study of shared clonotypes between healthy human individuals. This table comes from immunoSEQ multiplex PCR, and its TCRdb copy is limited to in-frame clones, with some not included. The sample holds 1,500,000 or so clones, roughly 96% seen once. The sample consisted of naive CD4+ T cells sorted from blood. The receptors stem from a man between 25 and 39 years old in good health. Each CDR3 is given with its conserved first and last residue. Fields, in order: CDR3 DNA, CDR3 protein, D gene, J gene, clone size, V gene. D genes are given only for firm matches. Expanded clones are given a class, and other clones once, few, many or no size at all.

cdr3_nt: TGCGCCAGCAGCCGATCAGACACCGGGGAGCTGTTTTTT; cdr3_aa: CASSRSDTGELFF; d_call: -; j_call: TRBJ2-2; clone_size: -; v_call: TRBV4-3
cdr3_nt: TGTGCCAGCGTGTCGATGACTAGCGGGAGTTTGGAGACCCAGTACTTC; cdr3_aa: CASVSMTSGSLETQYF; d_call: TRBD2; j_call: TRBJ2-5; clone_size: -; v_call: TRBV2
cdr3_nt: TGTGCCAGCAGTCAGGGGTTTGGTAACACTGAAGCTTTCTTT; cdr3_aa: CASSQGFGNTEAFF; d_call: -; j_call: TRBJ1-1; clone_size: -; v_call: TRBV11-3
cdr3_nt: TGCGCCAGCAGCTTAAATGCAGGGATCGAGCAGTACTTC; cdr3_aa: CASSLNAGIEQYF; d_call: -; j_call: TRBJ2-7; clone_size: -; v_call: TRBV5-1
cdr3_nt: TGTGCCAGCAGCTCCAACCAGGGAAAGTTCGAGCAGTACTTC; cdr3_aa: CASSSNQGKFEQYF; d_call: -; j_call: TRBJ2-7; clone_size: -; v_call: TRBV11-2
cdr3_nt: TGTGCCAGTAGTGTCAAGGGCAAAACCGGGGAGCTGTTTTTT; cdr3_aa: CASSVKGKTGELFF; d_call: -; j_call: TRBJ2-2; clone_size: -; v_call: TRBV19
cdr3_nt: TGTGCCAGCTCCCGCGGGGGAGGGACCGCCGAAACTGGGGAGACCCAGTACTTC; cdr3_aa: CASSRGGGTAETGETQYF; d_call: TRBD2; j_call: TRBJ2-5; clone_size: -; v_call: TRBV18
cdr3_nt: TGTGCCAGCAGCTTCGGACAGGGGGCCGGGGAGACCCAGTACTTC; cdr3_aa: CASSFGQGAGETQYF; d_call: TRBD1; j_call: TRBJ2-5; clone_size: once; v_call: TRBV5-4
cdr3_nt: TGTGCCAGCAGCAAGACAGACTCTGGAAACACCATATATTTT; cdr3_aa: CASSKTDSGNTIYF; d_call: -; j_call: TRBJ1-3; clone_size: once; v_call: TRBV5-4
cdr3_nt: TGTGCCAGCAGTTCCGTAAGTGAATTCTCCTACAATGAGCAGTTCTTC; cdr3_aa: CASSSVSEFSYNEQFF; d_call: -; j_call: TRBJ2-1; clone_size: -; v_call: TRBV28
cdr3_nt: TGCGCCAGCAGCTTGCTGGCCAGCGTCCCTGGGGCCAACGTCCTGACTTTC; cdr3_aa: CASSLLASVPGANVLTF; d_call: -; j_call: TRBJ2-6; clone_size: -; v_call: TRBV5-1
cdr3_nt: TGTGCCAGCAGCTTAAAACTAGCGGGCTACAATGAGCAGTTCTTC; cdr3_aa: CASSLKLAGYNEQFF; d_call: TRBD2; j_call: TRBJ2-1; clone_size: once; v_call: TRBV11-2
cdr3_nt: TGTGCCAGCAGCTCCCGGCAGGTAGCAAACTATGGCTACACCTTC; cdr3_aa: CASSSRQVANYGYTF; d_call: -; j_call: TRBJ1-2; clone_size: -; v_call: TRBV14
cdr3_nt: TGTGCCAGCAGCTTGACTAGCGGGAGGTCCTACGAGCAGTACTTC; cdr3_aa: CASSLTSGRSYEQYF; d_call: TRBD2; j_call: TRBJ2-7; clone_size: -; v_call: TRBV13
cdr3_nt: TGTGCCAGCGGACGAAGCTACGAGCAGTACTTC; cdr3_aa: CASGRSYEQYF; d_call: -; j_call: TRBJ2-7; clone_size: -; v_call: TRBV7-9
cdr3_nt: TGTGCCAGCAGTTTCCTTAGCGGGAGAAGCCAAGAGACCCAGTACTTC; cdr3_aa: CASSFLSGRSQETQYF; d_call: TRBD2; j_call: TRBJ2-5; clone_size: -; v_call: TRBV5-4
cdr3_nt: TGTGCCTCCCTCAAGGGACAGGGTCTCCACGAGCAGTACTTC; cdr3_aa: CASLKGQGLHEQYF; d_call: TRBD1; j_call: TRBJ2-7; clone_size: -; v_call: TRBV10-3
cdr3_nt: TGCGCCAGCAGCTTGACCCCTAGCACAGATACGCAGTATTTT; cdr3_aa: CASSLTPSTDTQYF; d_call: -; j_call: TRBJ2-3; clone_size: -; v_call: TRBV5-1
cdr3_nt: TGTGCCAGCAGCGTATTAGTGTACACAGATACGCAGTATTTT; cdr3_aa: CASSVLVYTDTQYF; d_call: -; j_call: TRBJ2-3; clone_size: -; v_call: TRBV9
cdr3_nt: TGTGCCAGCAGTGAAGATTGGAACACTGAAGCTTTCTTT; cdr3_aa: CASSEDWNTEAFF; d_call: -; j_call: TRBJ1-1; clone_size: few; v_call: TRBV2
cdr3_nt: TGTGCCAGCTCACCCTCCGATACGCAGTATTTT; cdr3_aa: CASSPSDTQYF; d_call: -; j_call: TRBJ2-3; clone_size: -; v_call: TRBV18
cdr3_nt: TGTGCCAGCAGCCCCTCTTATCACTCTGGGGCCAACGTCCTGACTTTC; cdr3_aa: CASSPSYHSGANVLTF; d_call: -; j_call: TRBJ2-6; clone_size: -; v_call: TRBV11-3
cdr3_nt: TGTGCCAGCAGCCCCAGGACTAGCTCTCCCCGCACGCAGTATTTT; cdr3_aa: CASSPRTSSPRTQYF; d_call: TRBD2; j_call: TRBJ2-3; clone_size: -; v_call: TRBV28
cdr3_nt: TGTGCCAGCAGTTTAGGGGGAAGCTACGAGCAGTACTTC; cdr3_aa: CASSLGGSYEQYF; d_call: -; j_call: TRBJ2-7; clone_size: -; v_call: TRBV28
cdr3_nt: TGTGCCAGCAGCTCAGTCAACTACGAGCAGTACTTC; cdr3_aa: CASSSVNYEQYF; d_call: -; j_call: TRBJ2-7; clone_size: once; v_call: TRBV7-2
cdr3_nt: TGTGCCTCTACCAAGTACAGGGGTCGGTATCTGGCGCAGTACTTC; cdr3_aa: CASTKYRGRYLAQYF; d_call: TRBD1; j_call: TRBJ2-7; clone_size: -; v_call: TRBV30
cdr3_nt: TGTGCCAGCAGCGGGACAGGGAGAAACACCGGGGAGCTGTTTTTT; cdr3_aa: CASSGTGRNTGELFF; d_call: TRBD1; j_call: TRBJ2-2; clone_size: -; v_call: TRBV9
cdr3_nt: TGTGCCAGCAGCGCCGGAGGGGGGCGCGCCAACTATGGCTACACCTTC; cdr3_aa: CASSAGGGRANYGYTF; d_call: -; j_call: TRBJ1-2; clone_size: once; v_call: TRBV9
cdr3_nt: TGTGCCAGCAGTTATAGGTCAGCAACAGCTAACTATGGCTACACCTTC; cdr3_aa: CASSYRSATANYGYTF; d_call: -; j_call: TRBJ1-2; clone_size: -; v_call: TRBV6-5
cdr3_nt: TGTGCCAGTAGTTCCGGGACAGGGCGTCTGTCTGATGAAAAACTGTTTTTT; cdr3_aa: CASSSGTGRLSDEKLFF; d_call: TRBD1; j_call: TRBJ1-4; clone_size: -; v_call: TRBV19
cdr3_nt: TGCGCCAGCAGTGAAAGGGGCCCGGATACGCAGTATTTT; cdr3_aa: CASSERGPDTQYF; d_call: -; j_call: TRBJ2-3; clone_size: -; v_call: TRBV10-2
cdr3_nt: TGTGCCAGCAGCCCTAGAGGAGGGTACTACAATGAGCAGTTCTTC; cdr3_aa: CASSPRGGYYNEQFF; d_call: -; j_call: TRBJ2-1; clone_size: once; v_call: TRBV5-4
cdr3_nt: TGTGCCAGCAGTTTTCAGGGCACAGATACGCAGTATTTT; cdr3_aa: CASSFQGTDTQYF; d_call: -; j_call: TRBJ2-3; clone_size: -; v_call: TRBV28
cdr3_nt: TGTGCCAGCAGTAGGTCTGCAACTAATGAAAAACTGTTTTTT; cdr3_aa: CASSRSATNEKLFF; d_call: -; j_call: TRBJ1-4; clone_size: -; v_call: TRBV28
cdr3_nt: TGCGCCAGCAGGGCAGGGACTAGCCGATTCTACAATGAGCAGTTCTTC; cdr3_aa: CASRAGTSRFYNEQFF; d_call: TRBD2; j_call: TRBJ2-1; clone_size: -; v_call: TRBV10-2
cdr3_nt: TGTGCCAGCAGCCCCACGGACAGGTTGGGGAATGAGCAGTTCTTC; cdr3_aa: CASSPTDRLGNEQFF; d_call: TRBD1; j_call: TRBJ2-1; clone_size: once; v_call: TRBV9
cdr3_nt: TGCGCCAGCAGCTTGCCGGGAACTGGAAACACCATATATTTT; cdr3_aa: CASSLPGTGNTIYF; d_call: -; j_call: TRBJ1-3; clone_size: -; v_call: TRBV5-1
cdr3_nt: TGTGCCAGCAGCTCTAGCCTTAATCAGCCCCAGCATTTT; cdr3_aa: CASSSSLNQPQHF; d_call: -; j_call: TRBJ1-5; clone_size: -; v_call: TRBV11-2
cdr3_nt: TGTGCCAACCGACAGGGTAGCTCCTACGAGCAGTACTTC; cdr3_aa: CANRQGSSYEQYF; d_call: TRBD1; j_call: TRBJ2-7; clone_size: -; v_call: TRBV2
cdr3_nt: TGTGCCAGCAGCTCCCCGGGAGTTCCGAGCTCCTACGAGCAGTACTTC; cdr3_aa: CASSSPGVPSSYEQYF; d_call: -; j_call: TRBJ2-7; clone_size: -; v_call: TRBV7-2
cdr3_nt: TGTGCCAGCAGGACAGGGGTAGCCAAAAACATTCAGTACTTC; cdr3_aa: CASRTGVAKNIQYF; d_call: TRBD1; j_call: TRBJ2-4; clone_size: -; v_call: TRBV6-1
cdr3_nt: TGTGCCAGCAGCTTAGACCTAGCGACAGATACGCAGTATTTT; cdr3_aa: CASSLDLATDTQYF; d_call: -; j_call: TRBJ2-3; clone_size: -; v_call: TRBV11-2
cdr3_nt: TGCAGCGTTGCGGACGTCAGGGATGGCTACACCTTC; cdr3_aa: CSVADVRDGYTF; d_call: -; j_call: TRBJ1-2; clone_size: -; v_call: TRBV29-1
cdr3_nt: TGTGCCAGCAGCTTGGATCCGGGAGGGGAGAATGAGCAGTTCTTC; cdr3_aa: CASSLDPGGENEQFF; d_call: TRBD2; j_call: TRBJ2-1; clone_size: once; v_call: TRBV5-4
cdr3_nt: TGTGCCAGCAGAAACAGGAGGAGCTCCTACAATGAGCAGTTCTTC; cdr3_aa: CASRNRRSSYNEQFF; d_call: -; j_call: TRBJ2-1; clone_size: -; v_call: TRBV28
cdr3_nt: TGTGCCAGCAGCTTACAGGGCACAGATACGCAGTATTTT; cdr3_aa: CASSLQGTDTQYF; d_call: -; j_call: TRBJ2-3; clone_size: -; v_call: TRBV7-3
cdr3_nt: TGTGCCAGCAGCTTAGAGAAGAACACTGAAGCTTTCTTT; cdr3_aa: CASSLEKNTEAFF; d_call: -; j_call: TRBJ1-1; clone_size: -; v_call: TRBV7-9
cdr3_nt: TGTGCCAGCAGCTTTAGCGTCCGCTCCTACGAGCAGTACTTC; cdr3_aa: CASSFSVRSYEQYF; d_call: -; j_call: TRBJ2-7; clone_size: -; v_call: TRBV11-2
cdr3_nt: TGCGCCAGCAGCTGGAGGGGGGAGACCCAGTACTTC; cdr3_aa: CASSWRGETQYF; d_call: -; j_call: TRBJ2-5; clone_size: -; v_call: TRBV10-2
cdr3_nt: TGCAGCGCAAGGACTAGCGGGATCTTCCTCGCAGATACGCAGTATTTT; cdr3_aa: CSARTSGIFLADTQYF; d_call: TRBD2; j_call: TRBJ2-3; clone_size: -; v_call: TRBV29-1
cdr3_nt: TGTGCCAGTAGTGTCAAATCCAGGGATCACGAGCAGTACTTC; cdr3_aa: CASSVKSRDHEQYF; d_call: -; j_call: TRBJ2-7; clone_size: -; v_call: TRBV19
cdr3_nt: TGCGCCAGCATTCGAGCAGCCCCTGACGAGCAGTACTTC; cdr3_aa: CASIRAAPDEQYF; d_call: -; j_call: TRBJ2-7; clone_size: -; v_call: TRBV5-1
cdr3_nt: TGCGCCAGCAGGTTTGGGACAGGGGGTATTAGCGGGAGACCAAGTGAGCAGTTCTTC; cdr3_aa: CASRFGTGGISGRPSEQFF; d_call: TRBD1; j_call: TRBJ2-1; clone_size: -; v_call: TRBV10-2
cdr3_nt: TGCGCCAGCAGCCCAGGAAGGGGGTACGAGCAGTACTTC; cdr3_aa: CASSPGRGYEQYF; d_call: -; j_call: TRBJ2-7; clone_size: -; v_call: TRBV5-1